This T cell receptor beta chain was sequenced during a study of cytomegalovirus exposure and HLA in healthy donors. This PCR relied on a set of 60 Vbeta primers and 13 Jbeta primers. Sequenced by immunoSEQ multiplex PCR; TCRdb stores in-frame clones only, minus some. The sample lists 150,000 to 200,000 clones, around 80% occurring once. As concerns this clone: A junction boundary mismatches the germline segment, possibly from a read error. The same CDR3 can be traced to other DNA sequences in this sample.

The V gene's germline CDR1 is SGHVS and CDR2 FNYEAQ. The CDR3 consists of 14 residues. The source material was PBMCs. The V and J genes are TRBV7-6 and TRBJ1-1; perhaps TRBD1 as D (5 bases). The clonotype originates from a girl between 5 and 17 years old in good health and CMV-seropositive. CDR3 nucleotides: TGTGCCAGCAGTTTAGCGGGGGGAAACACTGAAGCTTTCTTT. Encoded protein: CASSLAGGNTEAFF. Full variable domain (missing parts from reference TRBV7-6 and TRBJ1-1): GAGVSQSPRYKVTKRGQDVALRCDPISGHVSLYWYRQALGQGPEFLTYFNYEAQQDKSGLPNDRFSAERPEGSISTLTIQRTEQRDSAMYRCASSLAGGNTEAFFGQGTRLTVV.